Sequencing of this TCR beta chain was carried out in a study of Tregs in tolerant kidney transplant recipients. Germline V lookup: CDR1 SGHTA, CDR2 FQGTGA. V was pared by 0 bases and J by 4 bases, with 13 bases between. The CDR3 loop spans 17 amino acids. Concerning this clone itself: Its antigen is currently unknown.

Study findings and constraints: This study did not directly address biological reproducibility.

Data came from immunoSEQ multiplex PCR; TCRdb stores just in-frame clones and leaves some out. This table has roughly 250,000 clones, about 86% appearing once. The chain has TRBV7-3 and TRBJ2-6; D might be TRBD1 (6 bases). The source is a human donor in good health. Sequencing was done on a sample of CD4+ T cells from blood. The CDR3 DNA follows: TGTGCCAGCAGCTTAACGTATCAGGGGATCGGGGCCAACGTCCTGACTTTC. Protein sequence: CASSLTYQGIGANVLTF.